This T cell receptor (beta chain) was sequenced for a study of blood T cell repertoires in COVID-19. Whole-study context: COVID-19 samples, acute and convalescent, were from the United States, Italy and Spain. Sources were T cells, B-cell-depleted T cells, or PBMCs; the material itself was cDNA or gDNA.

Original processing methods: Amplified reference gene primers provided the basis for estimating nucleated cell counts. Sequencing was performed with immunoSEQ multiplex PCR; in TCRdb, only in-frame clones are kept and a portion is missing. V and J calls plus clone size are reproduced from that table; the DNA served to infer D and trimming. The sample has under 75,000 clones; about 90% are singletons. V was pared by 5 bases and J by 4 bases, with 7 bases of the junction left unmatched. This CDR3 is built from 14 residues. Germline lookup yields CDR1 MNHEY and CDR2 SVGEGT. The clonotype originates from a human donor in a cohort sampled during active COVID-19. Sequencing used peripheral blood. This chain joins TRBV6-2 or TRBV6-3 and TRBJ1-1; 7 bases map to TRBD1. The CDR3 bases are TGTGCCAGCAGTCGCTACAGGGGTTCCACTGAAGCTTTCTTT. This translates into CASSRYRGSTEAFF.